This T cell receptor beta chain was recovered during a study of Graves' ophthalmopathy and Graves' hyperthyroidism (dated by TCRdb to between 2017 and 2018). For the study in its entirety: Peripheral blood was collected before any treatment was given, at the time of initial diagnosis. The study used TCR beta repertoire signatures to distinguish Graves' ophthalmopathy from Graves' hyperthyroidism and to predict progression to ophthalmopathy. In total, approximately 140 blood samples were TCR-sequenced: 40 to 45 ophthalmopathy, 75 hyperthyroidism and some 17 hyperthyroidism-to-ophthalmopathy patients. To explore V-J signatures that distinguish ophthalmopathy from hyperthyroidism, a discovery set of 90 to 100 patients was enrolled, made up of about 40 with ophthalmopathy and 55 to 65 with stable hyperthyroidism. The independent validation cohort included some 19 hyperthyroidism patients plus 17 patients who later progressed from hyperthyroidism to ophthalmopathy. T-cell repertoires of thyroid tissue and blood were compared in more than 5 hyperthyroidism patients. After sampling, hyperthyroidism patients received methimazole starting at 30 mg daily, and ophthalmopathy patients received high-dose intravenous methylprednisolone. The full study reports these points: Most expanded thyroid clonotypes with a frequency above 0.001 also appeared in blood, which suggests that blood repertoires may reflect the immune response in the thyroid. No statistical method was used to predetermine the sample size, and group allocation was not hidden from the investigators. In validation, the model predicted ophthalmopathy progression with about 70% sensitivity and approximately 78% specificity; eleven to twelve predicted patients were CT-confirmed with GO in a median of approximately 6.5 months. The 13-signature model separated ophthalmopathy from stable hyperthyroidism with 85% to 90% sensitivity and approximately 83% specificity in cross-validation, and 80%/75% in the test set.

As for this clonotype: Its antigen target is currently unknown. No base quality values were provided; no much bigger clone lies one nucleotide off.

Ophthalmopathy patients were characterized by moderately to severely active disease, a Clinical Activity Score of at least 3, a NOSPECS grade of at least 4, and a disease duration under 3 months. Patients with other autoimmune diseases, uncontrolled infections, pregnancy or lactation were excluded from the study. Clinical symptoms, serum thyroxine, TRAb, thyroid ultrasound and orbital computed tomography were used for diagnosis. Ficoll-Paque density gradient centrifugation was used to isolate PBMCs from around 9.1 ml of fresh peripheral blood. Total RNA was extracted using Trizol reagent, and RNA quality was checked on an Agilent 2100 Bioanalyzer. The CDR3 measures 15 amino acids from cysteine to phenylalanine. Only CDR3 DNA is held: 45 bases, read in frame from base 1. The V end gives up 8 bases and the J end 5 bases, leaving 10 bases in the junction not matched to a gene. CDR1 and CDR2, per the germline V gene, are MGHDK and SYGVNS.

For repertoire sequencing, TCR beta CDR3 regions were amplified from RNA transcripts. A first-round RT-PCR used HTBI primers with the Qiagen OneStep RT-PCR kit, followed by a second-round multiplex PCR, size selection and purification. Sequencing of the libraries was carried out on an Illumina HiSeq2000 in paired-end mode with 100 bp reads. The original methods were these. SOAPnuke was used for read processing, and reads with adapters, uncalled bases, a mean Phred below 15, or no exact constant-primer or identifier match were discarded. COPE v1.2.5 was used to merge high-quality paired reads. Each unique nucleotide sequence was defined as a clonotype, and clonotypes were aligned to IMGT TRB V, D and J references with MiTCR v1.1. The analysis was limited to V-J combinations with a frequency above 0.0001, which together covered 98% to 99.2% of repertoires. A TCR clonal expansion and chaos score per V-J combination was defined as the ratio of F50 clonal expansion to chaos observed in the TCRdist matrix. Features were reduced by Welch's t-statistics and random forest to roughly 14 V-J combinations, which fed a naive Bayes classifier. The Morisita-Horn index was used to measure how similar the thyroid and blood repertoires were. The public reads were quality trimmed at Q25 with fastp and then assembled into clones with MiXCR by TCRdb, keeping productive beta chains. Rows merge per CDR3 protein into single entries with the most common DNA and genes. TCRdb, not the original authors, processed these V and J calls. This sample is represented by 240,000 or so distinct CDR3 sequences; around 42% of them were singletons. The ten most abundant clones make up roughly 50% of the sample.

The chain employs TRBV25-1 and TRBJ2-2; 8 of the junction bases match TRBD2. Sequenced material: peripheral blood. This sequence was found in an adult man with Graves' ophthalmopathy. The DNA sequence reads TGTGCCAGCTCCAGCGGGCGGGAGGATACCGGGGAGCTGTTTTTT. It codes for CASSSGREDTGELFF. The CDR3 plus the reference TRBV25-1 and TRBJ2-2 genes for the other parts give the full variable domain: EADIYQTPRYLVIGTGKKITLECSQTMGHDKMYWYQQDPGMELHLIHYSYGVNSTEKGDLSSESTVSRIRTEHFPLTLESARPSHTSQYLCASSSGREDTGELFFGEGSRLTVL.